The present entry profiles one T cell receptor beta chain with its context. The CDR3 totals 17 residues. Germline V CDR1 and CDR2: SGHRS, YFSETQ. Trimming stripped 1 base from V and 2 bases from J, with 17 bases between. Primers used in a second PCR of roughly 6 to 11 cycles were a sample-barcoded 5' primer and a J-beta primer mix. TCRdb re-called the 5' RACE reads through MiXCR, storing one row per CDR3 protein. This sample carries 1.8 million or so distinct CDR3 sequences, approximately 40% of them seen once, and the ten largest clones take under 25%. This record belongs to a study of blood T cells in healthy people across ages.

The chain has TRBV5-1 and TRBJ2-3, with D perhaps matching TRBD1 (8 bases). Sequenced input: blood. The TCR comes from a human donor in good health. CDR3 sequence (DNA): TGCGCCAGCAGCTTGTTGGGGGGGACAGGCCTCACAGATACGCAGTATTTT. This translates into CASSLLGGTGLTDTQYF.